Presented here are 23 T cell receptor beta chains from one specimen sequenced in a study of cytomegalovirus exposure and HLA in healthy donors. The primer mix had 60 Vbeta and 13 Jbeta primers. Assay used: immunoSEQ multiplex PCR; TCRdb lists only in-frame clones, some missing. The repertoire shows 100,000 to 150,000 clones; the top ten hold around 2.4%. Sequencing was carried out using PBMCs. These receptors were taken from a middle-aged man in good health and CMV-seronegative.

V usage is TRBV7-9 and J usage is TRBJ2-7; tentative D call: TRBD2 (7 bases). The V end was cut by 5 bases, the J end by 7 bases, with 15 bases between. Per germline, CDR1 SEHNR and CDR2 FQNEAQ (reference sequence). This CDR3 region has 13 residues. CDR3 bases: TGTGCCAGCAGCACGGGGGGCAAGTTGGAGCAGTACTTC. Translation gives CASSTGGKLEQYF.

The chain employs TRBV9 and TRBJ2-1, with D hard to call. The CDR3 contains 13 residues. Germline V lookup: CDR1 SGDLS, CDR2 YYNGEE. V lost 0 bases to trimming and J lost 2 bases, with 3 bases between them. CDR3 sequence: CASSVAAYNEQFF. DNA of the CDR3: TGTGCCAGCAGCGTAGCGGCCTACAATGAGCAGTTCTTC.

The chain links TRBV7-6 to TRBJ2-7, with 16 bases that match TRBD2. Germline V gene lookup returns CDR1 SGHVS and CDR2 FNYEAQ. There are 17 residues in the CDR3. V shed 4 bases, J shed 6 bases, and the junction held 9 bases outside the gene matches. CDR3 bases: TGTGCCAGCAGCTCGGGACTAGCGGGAGGGCCATCAAGCGAGCAGTACTTC. It codes for CASSSGLAGGPSSEQYF.

The rearrangement joins TRBV5-1 to TRBJ2-7, with D hard to call. This CDR3 is 12 amino acids long. Germline lookup yields CDR1 SGHRS and CDR2 YFSETQ. V was pared by 4 bases and J by 4 bases, with 9 bases between. The chain's CDR3 is CASSITEYEQYF. The CDR3 coding sequence is TGCGCCAGCAGCATAACAGAATACGAGCAGTACTTC.

This rearrangement joins TRBV10-2 to TRBJ2-2; TRBD1 agrees at 9 bases. CDR1 WSHSY and CDR2 SAAADI come from the germline V gene. V trimming: 6 bases; J trimming: 6 bases; junction bases outside the gene matches: 8. This CDR3 spans 15 amino acids. CDR3: CASRYGQGRPGELFF. The CDR3 DNA follows: TGCGCCAGCAGATACGGACAGGGGAGACCCGGGGAGCTGTTTTTT.

The CDR3 nucleotides read TGTGCCAGCAGCTCCCGGGACAGGGGTACCTACAATGAGCAGTTCTTC. Translating it yields CASSSRDRGTYNEQFF. The chain carries TRBV5-4 and TRBJ2-1; 10 nucleotides match TRBD1. The CDR3 extends over 16 amino acids. The germline V gene has CDR1 SGHNT and CDR2 YYREEE (reference sequence). V lost 3 bases and J lost 2; bases outside the gene matches: 5.

The chain uses TRBV4-2 and TRBJ2-5; TRBD1 is a possible D gene (6 bases). Germline V lookup: CDR1 LGHNA, CDR2 YNFKEQ. The V and J ends lost 4 bases and 5 bases respectively, with 11 bases between them. There are 13 residues in the CDR3. CDR3 sequence reads: CASSLNRDETQYF. The CDR3 DNA is TGTGCCAGCAGCCTTAACAGGGATGAGACCCAGTACTTC.

In the case of this clone: Since the CDR3 does not end with the conserved phenylalanine or tryptophan, this likely comes from a read error. The rearrangement links TRBV11-3 to TRBJ2-7; maybe TRBD2 (5 bases). Germline-derived CDR1 and CDR2 are SGHNT and YENEEA. Trimming took off 5 bases at V and 2 bases at J, with 16 bases between the two ends. CDR3 length: 15 amino acids. CDR3 region: CASSPGGGATYEQYL. The CDR3 DNA is TGTGCCAGCAGCCCAGGAGGTGGCGCAACCTACGAGCAGTACCTC.

V and J are TRBV6-6 and TRBJ2-3, with a weak D call TRBD2 (5 bases). CDR3 length: 14 residues. V was shortened by 4 bases and J by 2 bases, with 10 bases between the two germline ends. CDR1 is MNHNY, CDR2 SVGAGI, per germline (reference sequence). The chain's CDR3 is CASSSYGITDTQYF. The CDR3 DNA reads as TGTGCCAGCAGTTCCTACGGGATCACAGATACGCAGTATTTT.

V and J are TRBV30 and TRBJ2-1; 7 bases agree with TRBD1. The CDR3 totals 16 residues. Losses at the gene ends were 2 bases for V and 4 bases for J; bases not matched to a gene: 11. Germline values: CDR1 GTSNPN, CDR2 SVGIG (reference sequence). The CDR3 DNA reads as TGTGCCTGGAGTACCTCCGGACAGGCGATTTACAATGAGCAGTTCTTC. Protein product: CAWSTSGQAIYNEQFF.

This sequence joins TRBV28 and TRBJ1-6; D not resolved. V shed 1 base and J shed 7 bases, with 8 bases lying between them. There are 14 residues in the CDR3. Germline V gene lookup returns CDR1 MDHEN and CDR2 SYDVKM. The chain's CDR3 is CASSLSRSNSPLHF. The CDR3 DNA reads TGTGCCAGCAGTTTATCCAGGTCGAATTCACCCCTCCACTTT.

The CDR3 is CASSPPSNEQFF. In DNA, the CDR3 is TGTGCCAGCTCACCACCGAGCAATGAGCAGTTCTTC. This chain uses TRBV18 with TRBJ2-1; D is unresolved. Germline V CDR1 and CDR2: KGHSH, LQKENI. This CDR3 is 12 amino acids long. V lost 0 bases, J lost 6 bases, and 3 bases lay in between.

The V call is TRBV5-5, the J call TRBJ1-2; 8 bases map to TRBD1. Germline V lookup: CDR1 SGHKS, CDR2 YYEKEE (reference sequence). The CDR3 has 14 residues. J gave up 8 bases and V 4 bases, and 10 bases lay outside the gene matches. CDR3 sequence reads: CASSDPDRGGGYTF. The DNA for the CDR3 is TGTGCCAGCAGCGACCCCGACAGGGGAGGCGGCTACACCTTC.

CDR3 in DNA: TGTGCCAGCAGTCAGTACCCTGGACAGGCCCTACATTTT. Protein sequence: CASSQYPGQALHF. V and J are TRBV27 and TRBJ1-5, with TRBD1 identical over 7 bases. The CDR3 length is 13 residues. CDR1 and CDR2 from the germline V gene are MNHEY and SMNVEV (reference sequence). With 5 bases clipped from V and 16 bases from J, the junction kept 14 bases outside the gene matches.

The chain links TRBV5-1 to TRBJ2-4; TRBD1 matches at 7 bases. Trimming at V came to 4 bases and at J to 1 base, leaving 11 bases not matched to a gene. From germline, CDR1 is SGHRS and CDR2 YFSETQ. The CDR3 spans 17 residues. The CDR3 bases are TGCGCCAGCAGCACGGGACAGAGTGGGATTGCCAAAAACATTCAGTACTTC. It encodes CASSTGQSGIAKNIQYF. Drawing the rest from reference TRBV5-1 and TRBJ2-4, the complete variable domain is KAGVTQTPRYLIKTRGQQVTLSCSPISGHRSVSWYQQTPGQGLQFLFEYFSETQRNKGNFPGRFSGRQFSNSRSEMNVSTLELGDSALYLCASSTGQSGIAKNIQYFGAGTRLSVL.

The gene calls are TRBV23-1 and TRBJ2-5; maybe TRBD1 (5 bases). TRBV23-1 falls under the ORF class, with uncertain function. V lost 9 bases and J lost 2, with 10 bases in between. CDR3 length: 12 residues. CDR3 residues: CARGHKQETQYF. The CDR3 nucleotides are TGCGCCAGAGGACACAAACAAGAGACCCAGTACTTC.

Concerning this clone itself: The junction does not match germline at one end; this may be a read error. The V call is TRBV28, the J call TRBJ2-6, with 7 bases identical to TRBD2. Germline-derived CDR1 and CDR2 are MDHEN and SYDVKM. CDR3 length equals 17 residues. CDR3 sequence: CASSLWARVGGDNVLTF. The CDR3 DNA follows: TGTGCCAGCAGTTTATGGGCTCGGGTGGGGGGGGACAACGTCCTGACTTTC.

The chain couples TRBV5-4 to TRBJ2-1; D may be TRBD2 (5 bases). The V gene's germline CDR1 is SGHNT and CDR2 YYREEE (reference sequence). The germline V and J ends were trimmed by 0 bases and 12 bases, with 13 bases remaining between them. The CDR3 contains 13 residues. CDR3 nucleotide sequence: TGTGCCAGCAGCTTGGCGGACTCCGAAGGGCAGTTCTTC. It is translated as CASSLADSEGQFF. Using reference TRBV5-4 and TRBJ2-1 for the parts outside the CDR3, the full variable domain is ETGVTQSPTHLIKTRGQQVTLRCSSQSGHNTVSWYQQALGQGPQFIFQYYREEENGRGNFPPRFSGLQFPNYSSELNVNALELDDSALYLCASSLADSEGQFFGPGTRLTVL.

The V and J genes are TRBV7-9 and TRBJ1-3, with TRBD1 matching over 7 bases. The trim removed 4 bases at V and 8 bases at J, leaving 17 bases unmatched. CDR1 is SEHNR, CDR2 FQNEAQ, per germline (reference sequence). CDR3 length equals 17 residues. Here the CDR3 DNA reads TGTGCCAGCAGCTCCGCCGGGGGGGACAGACCTTTTGACACCATATATTTT. Translation: CASSSAGGDRPFDTIYF.

The gene calls are TRBV5-1 and TRBJ2-2, with TRBD2 matching over 9 bases. Germline V gene data show CDR1 as SGHRS and CDR2 as YFSETQ. The V and J ends lost 0 bases and 5 bases, in that order; junction bases with no gene match: 8. This CDR3 is built from 17 residues. The CDR3 sequence: CASSLEGGRAGTGELFF. The CDR3, as DNA: TGCGCCAGCAGCTTGGAAGGCGGGAGGGCCGGTACCGGGGAGCTGTTTTTT.

J is TRBJ1-3 and V is TRBV10-3; 7 bases agree with TRBD1. The CDR3 extends over 16 amino acids. After removal of 0 bases from V and 4 bases from J, the junction contained 6 bases not matched to a gene. The germline gives CDR1 ENHRY, CDR2 SYGVKD. In DNA, the CDR3 is TGTGCCATCAGTGAGTCGAGGACAGGAGGAGGAAACACCATATATTTT. Residues: CAISESRTGGGNTIYF.

The V gene is TRBV6-4, the J gene TRBJ1-1, with no clear D. V lost 5 bases, J lost 0 bases, and 10 bases lay in between. CDR1 and CDR2 from the germline V gene are MRHNA and SNTAGT. The CDR3 covers 14 residues. CDR3: CASSPQPLNTEAFF. CDR3 DNA: TGTGCCAGCAGTCCACAGCCATTGAACACTGAAGCTTTCTTT.

The chain is built from TRBV7-2 and TRBJ2-7, with D possibly matching TRBD2 (6 bases). Germline V gives CDR1 SGHTA, CDR2 FQGNSA. The CDR3 has 14 amino acids. Trimming stripped 2 bases from V and 6 bases from J, with 14 bases between. DNA for the CDR3: TGTGCCAGCAGCTTATACCGGTACGGGGGCGAGCAGTACTTC. It specifies CASSLYRYGGEQYF.